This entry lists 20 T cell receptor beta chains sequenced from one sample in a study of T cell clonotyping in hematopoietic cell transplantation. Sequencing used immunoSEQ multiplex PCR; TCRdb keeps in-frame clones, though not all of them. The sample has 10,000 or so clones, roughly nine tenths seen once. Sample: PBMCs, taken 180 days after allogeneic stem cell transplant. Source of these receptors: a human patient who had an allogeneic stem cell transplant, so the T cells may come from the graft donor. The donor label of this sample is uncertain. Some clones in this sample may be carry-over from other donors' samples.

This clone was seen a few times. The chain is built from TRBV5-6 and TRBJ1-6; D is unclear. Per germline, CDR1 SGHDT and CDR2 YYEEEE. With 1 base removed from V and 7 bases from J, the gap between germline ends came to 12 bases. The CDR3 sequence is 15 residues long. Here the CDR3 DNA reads TGTGCCAGCAGCTTGCTGGGTCGGGAGAATTCACCCCTCCACTTT. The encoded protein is CASSLLGRENSPLHF.

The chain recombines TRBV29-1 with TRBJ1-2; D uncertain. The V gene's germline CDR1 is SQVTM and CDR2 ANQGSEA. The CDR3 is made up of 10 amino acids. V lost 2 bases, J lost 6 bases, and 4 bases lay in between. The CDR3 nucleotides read TGCAGCGTTGAAAAAGATGGCTACACCTTC. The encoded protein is CSVEKDGYTF. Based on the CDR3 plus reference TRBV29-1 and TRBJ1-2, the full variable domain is SAVISQKPSRDICQRGTSLTIQCQVDSQVTMMFWYRQQPGQSLTLIATANQGSEATYESGFVIDKFPISRPNLTFSTLTVSNMSPEDSSIYLCSVEKDGYTFGSGTRLTVV.

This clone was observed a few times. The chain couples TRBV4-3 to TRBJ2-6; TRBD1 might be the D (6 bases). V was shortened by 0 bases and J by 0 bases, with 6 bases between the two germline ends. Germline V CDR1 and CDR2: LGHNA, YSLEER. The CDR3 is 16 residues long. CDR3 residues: CASSQDRGSGANVLTF. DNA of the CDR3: TGCGCCAGCAGCCAAGACAGGGGCTCTGGGGCCAACGTCCTGACTTTC.

CDR3 in DNA: TGTGCCAGCAGTTTCCAGGGACTCTCCACAGATACGCAGTATTTT. This encodes CASSFQGLSTDTQYF. V is TRBV6-5 and J is TRBJ2-3; possibly TRBD2 for D (6 bases). The CDR3 has 15 amino acids. CDR1 and CDR2 from the germline V gene are MNHEY and SVGAGI. Trimming stripped 4 bases from V and 2 bases from J, with 13 bases between.

The CDR3 nucleotides read TGTGCCAGCAGCTTGGAGACACGTGGTCACCCCCAGCATTTT. Residues: CASSLETRGHPQHF. The rearrangement joins TRBV7-9 to TRBJ1-5; D call uncertain. This CDR3 has 14 residues. From germline, CDR1 is SEHNR and CDR2 FQNEAQ (reference sequence). V lost 3 bases and J 10 bases, leaving 16 bases between the germline ends.

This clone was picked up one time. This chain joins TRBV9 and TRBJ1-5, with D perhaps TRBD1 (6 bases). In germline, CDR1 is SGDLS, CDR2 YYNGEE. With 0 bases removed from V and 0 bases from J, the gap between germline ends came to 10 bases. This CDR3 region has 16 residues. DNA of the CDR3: TGTGCCAGCAGCGTAGGGACAGTTTATAGCAATCAGCCCCAGCATTTT. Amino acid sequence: CASSVGTVYSNQPQHF.

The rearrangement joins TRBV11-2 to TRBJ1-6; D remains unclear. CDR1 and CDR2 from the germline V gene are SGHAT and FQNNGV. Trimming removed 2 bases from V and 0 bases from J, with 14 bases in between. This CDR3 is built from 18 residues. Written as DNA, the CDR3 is TGTGCCAGCAGCTTAAAATTCGGACGGACCTCCTATAATTCACCCCTCCACTTT. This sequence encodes CASSLKFGRTSYNSPLHF.

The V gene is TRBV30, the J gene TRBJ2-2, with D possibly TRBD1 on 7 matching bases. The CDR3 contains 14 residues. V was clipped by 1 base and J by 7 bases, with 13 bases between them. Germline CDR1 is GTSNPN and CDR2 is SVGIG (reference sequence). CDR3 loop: CAWSGRGQNGELFF. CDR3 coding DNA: TGTGCCTGGAGTGGGAGGGGGCAGAACGGGGAGCTGTTTTTT.

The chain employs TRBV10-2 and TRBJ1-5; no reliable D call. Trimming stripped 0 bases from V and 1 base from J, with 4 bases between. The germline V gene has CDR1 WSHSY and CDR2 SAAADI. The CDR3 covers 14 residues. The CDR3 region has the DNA TGCGCCAGCAGTGAGTCAGGGAGCAATCAGCCCCAGCATTTT. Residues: CASSESGSNQPQHF.

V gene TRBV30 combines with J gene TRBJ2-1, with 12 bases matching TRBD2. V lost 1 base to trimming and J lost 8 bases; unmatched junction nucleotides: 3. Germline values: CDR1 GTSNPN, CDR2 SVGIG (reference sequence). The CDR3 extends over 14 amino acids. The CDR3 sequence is CAWSGGTSGYEQFF. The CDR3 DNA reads TGTGCCTGGAGTGGAGGGACTAGCGGGTATGAGCAGTTCTTC.

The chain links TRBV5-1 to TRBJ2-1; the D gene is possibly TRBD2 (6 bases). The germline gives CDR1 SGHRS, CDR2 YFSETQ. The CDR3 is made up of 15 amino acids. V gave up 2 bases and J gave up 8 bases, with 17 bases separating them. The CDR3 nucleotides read TGCGCCAGCAGCTTTGCGACTAGTTCTCCCGATGAGCAGTTCTTC. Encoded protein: CASSFATSSPDEQFF.

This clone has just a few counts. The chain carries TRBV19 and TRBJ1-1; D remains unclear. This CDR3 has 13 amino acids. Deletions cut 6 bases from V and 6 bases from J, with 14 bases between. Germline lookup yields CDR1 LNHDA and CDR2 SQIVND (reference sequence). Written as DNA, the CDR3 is TGTGCCAGTAGATCAGTAGGGAGAGCTGAAGCTTTCTTT. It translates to CASRSVGRAEAFF.

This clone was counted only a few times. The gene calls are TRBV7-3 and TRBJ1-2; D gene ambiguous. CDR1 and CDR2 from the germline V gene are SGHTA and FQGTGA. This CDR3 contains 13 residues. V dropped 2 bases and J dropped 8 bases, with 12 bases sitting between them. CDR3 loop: CASSLSAGGGYTF. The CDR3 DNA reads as TGTGCCAGCAGCTTATCTGCAGGTGGCGGCTACACCTTC.

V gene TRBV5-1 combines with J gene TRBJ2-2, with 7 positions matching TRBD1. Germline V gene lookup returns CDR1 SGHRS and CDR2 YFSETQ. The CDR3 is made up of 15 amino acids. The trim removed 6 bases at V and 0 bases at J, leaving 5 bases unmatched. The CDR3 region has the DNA TGCGCCAGCAATCCGGGACAGTCGAACACCGGGGAGCTGTTTTTT. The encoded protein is CASNPGQSNTGELFF. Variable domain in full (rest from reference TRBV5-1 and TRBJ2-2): KAGVTQTPRYLIKTRGQQVTLSCSPISGHRSVSWYQQTPGQGLQFLFEYFSETQRNKGNFPGRFSGRQFSNSRSEMNVSTLELGDSALYLCASNPGQSNTGELFFGEGSRLTVL.

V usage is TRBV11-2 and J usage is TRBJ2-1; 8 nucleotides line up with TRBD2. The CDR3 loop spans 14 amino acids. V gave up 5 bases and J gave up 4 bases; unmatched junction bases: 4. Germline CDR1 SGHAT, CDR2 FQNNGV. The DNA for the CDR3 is TGTGCCAGCAGCGGGCGGGGGGTATACAATGAGCAGTTCTTC. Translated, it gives CASSGRGVYNEQFF. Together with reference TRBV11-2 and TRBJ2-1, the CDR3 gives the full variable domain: EAGVAQSPRYKIIEKRQSVAFWCNPISGHATLYWYQQILGQGPKLLIQFQNNGVVDDSQLPKDRFSAERLKGVDSTLKIQPAKLEDSAVYLCASSGRGVYNEQFFGPGTRLTVL.

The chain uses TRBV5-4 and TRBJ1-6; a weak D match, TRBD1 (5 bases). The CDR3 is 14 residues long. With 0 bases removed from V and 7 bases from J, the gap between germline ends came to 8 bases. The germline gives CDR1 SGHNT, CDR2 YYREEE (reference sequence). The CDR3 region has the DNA TGTGCCAGCAGCTTGGTGAAGGGGAATTCACCCCTCCACTTT. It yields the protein CASSLVKGNSPLHF.

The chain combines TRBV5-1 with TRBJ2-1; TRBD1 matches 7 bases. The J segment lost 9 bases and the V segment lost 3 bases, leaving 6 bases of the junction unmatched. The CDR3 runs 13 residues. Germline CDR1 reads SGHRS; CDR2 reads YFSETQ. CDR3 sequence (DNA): TGCGCCAGCAGCTGGGCCGCAGGGGGTGAGCAGTTCTTC. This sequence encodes CASSWAAGGEQFF.

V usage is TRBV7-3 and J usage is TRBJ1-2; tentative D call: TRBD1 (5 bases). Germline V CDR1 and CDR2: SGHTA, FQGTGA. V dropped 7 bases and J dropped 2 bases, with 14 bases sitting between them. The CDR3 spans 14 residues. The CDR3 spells CASTPLGGNYGYTF. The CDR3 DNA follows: TGTGCCAGCACCCCCCTCGGGGGGAACTATGGCTACACCTTC.

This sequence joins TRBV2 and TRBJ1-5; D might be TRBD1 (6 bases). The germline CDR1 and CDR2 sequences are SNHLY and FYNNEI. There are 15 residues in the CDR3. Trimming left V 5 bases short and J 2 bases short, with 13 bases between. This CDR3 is CASSPTGLGNQPQHF. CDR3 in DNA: TGTGCCAGCAGTCCGACAGGATTGGGCAATCAGCCCCAGCATTTT.

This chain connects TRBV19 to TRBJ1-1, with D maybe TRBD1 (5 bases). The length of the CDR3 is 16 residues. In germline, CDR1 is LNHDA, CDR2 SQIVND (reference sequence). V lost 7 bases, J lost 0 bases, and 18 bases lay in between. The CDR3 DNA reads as TGTGCCAGTACCTCGGCCTCAGGGTACATGAACACTGAAGCTTTCTTT. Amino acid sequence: CASTSASGYMNTEAFF.